The clone carrying this TCR beta chain was picked up many times. The antigen is not known. This sample is drawn from a study of neurological immune-mediated disorders. Notes on the study in general: Falling below healthy controls, multiple sclerosis showed the least TCR clonal expansion, while HTLV-1-associated myelopathy showed the most. None of the CDR3 amino acid sequences found in expanded clones was shared across subjects. This suggests that the TCR-beta repertoires were private in all groups.

The authors produced cDNA by 5'RACE using 10-nucleotide random UMIs. TCRdb reprocessed the 5' RACE reads with MiXCR, giving one entry per CDR3 protein. This sample has over 45,000 distinct CDR3 sequences; roughly 25% occur once, and the top ten carry about 23%. CDR1 SGHTA and CDR2 FQGNSA come from the germline V gene. Unmatched junction bases numbered 1, after V lost 1 base and J lost 5 bases. CDR3 size: 15 residues. The chain links TRBV7-2 to TRBJ2-3; 12 bases are a match to TRBD2. The sequence derives from a woman between 70 and 85 years old in good health. Input material: PBMCs. CDR3 nucleotide sequence: TGTGCCAGCAGCTTAGGACTAGCGGGAGTAGATACGCAGTATTTT. Protein product: CASSLGLAGVDTQYF.